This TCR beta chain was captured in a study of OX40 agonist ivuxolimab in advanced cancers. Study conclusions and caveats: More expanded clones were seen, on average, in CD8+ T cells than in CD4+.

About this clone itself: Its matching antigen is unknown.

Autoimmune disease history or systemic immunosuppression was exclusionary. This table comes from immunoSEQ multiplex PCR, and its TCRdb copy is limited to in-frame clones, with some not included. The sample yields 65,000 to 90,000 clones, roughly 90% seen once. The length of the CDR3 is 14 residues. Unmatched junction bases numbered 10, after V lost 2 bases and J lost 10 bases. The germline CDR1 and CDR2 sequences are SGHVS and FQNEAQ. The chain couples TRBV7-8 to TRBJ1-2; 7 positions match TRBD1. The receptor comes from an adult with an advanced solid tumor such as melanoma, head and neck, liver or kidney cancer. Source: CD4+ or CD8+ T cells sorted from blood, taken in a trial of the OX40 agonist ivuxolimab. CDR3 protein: CASSLSATGPPYTF. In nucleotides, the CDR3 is TGTGCCAGCAGCTTATCCGCGACAGGGCCTCCCTACACCTTC.